These 22 T cell receptor beta chains were sequenced from one sample in a study of T cell responses to AZD1222 COVID-19 vaccine. Profiled with immunoSEQ multiplex PCR; TCRdb holds only in-frame clones, not every one. The table includes more than 95,000 clones, about 90% detected once. This material consisted of peripheral blood, taken on day 0 of AZD1222 vaccination. Receptors were obtained from an adult in good health.

The CDR3 DNA is TGTGCCAGCAGGCGGACAGTGTTCGATGAGCAGTTCTTC. It specifies CASRRTVFDEQFF. The chain carries TRBV6-5 and TRBJ2-1; D may be TRBD1 (6 bases). Trimming removed 6 bases from V and 8 bases from J, with 14 bases in between. CDR1 MNHEY and CDR2 SVGAGI come from the germline V gene. The CDR3 covers 13 residues.

The rearrangement links TRBV4-2 to TRBJ2-1; no definite D call. The CDR3 is 13 residues long. Trimming shortened V by 1 base and J by 9 bases, and 10 bases separated the two germline ends. Per germline, CDR1 LGHNA and CDR2 YNFKEQ. CDR3 DNA: TGTGCCAGCAGCCAAGTGACGCTCACTGAGCAGTTCTTC. Its protein is CASSQVTLTEQFF.

The rearrangement uses TRBV9 and TRBJ1-2, with D perhaps matching TRBD1 (6 bases). This CDR3 has 15 amino acids. The germline V gene has CDR1 SGDLS and CDR2 YYNGEE. The V and J ends lost 4 bases and 0 bases respectively, with 13 bases between them. CDR3 sequence reads: CASSPRGGTNYGYTF. Written as DNA, the CDR3 is TGTGCCAGCAGCCCTAGGGGGGGAACTAACTATGGCTACACCTTC.

The gene calls are TRBV7-9 and TRBJ1-1, with D unresolved. V was pared by 5 bases and J by 1 base, with 8 bases between. The germline gives CDR1 SEHNR, CDR2 FQNEAQ (reference sequence). CDR3 size: 13 residues. This CDR3 is CASSRQRNTEAFF. The CDR3 DNA is TGTGCCAGCAGCCGCCAGAGGAACACTGAAGCTTTCTTT.

The CDR3: CASSFGTHNNEQFF. In nucleotides, the CDR3 is TGCGCCAGCAGTTTCGGGACACACAACAATGAGCAGTTCTTC. This chain joins TRBV5-1 and TRBJ2-1, with a possible D match to TRBD1 (6 bases). V was clipped by 5 bases and J by 5 bases, with 14 bases between them. From germline, CDR1 is SGHRS and CDR2 YFSETQ. The CDR3 loop spans 14 amino acids.

V is TRBV9 and J is TRBJ2-5, with D possibly being TRBD2 (6 bases). CDR1 SGDLS and CDR2 YYNGEE come from the germline V gene. This CDR3 spans 13 amino acids. V was cut by 3 bases and J by 5 bases, with 11 bases left in between. The CDR3 loop is CASSDHGGETQYF. DNA for the CDR3: TGTGCCAGCAGCGACCATGGGGGGGAGACCCAGTACTTC.

V and J are TRBV7-8 and TRBJ1-6; TRBD1 agrees at 7 bases. From germline, CDR1 is SGHVS and CDR2 FQNEAQ. V lost 5 bases and J lost 5; bases outside the gene matches: 9. The CDR3 length is 16 residues. CDR3 bases: TGTGCCAGCAGCCAAGCCTCCGGGACAGATAATTCACCCCTCCACTTT. It codes for CASSQASGTDNSPLHF.

The V and J genes are TRBV19 and TRBJ2-7, with D unresolved. Trimming took off 5 bases at V and 9 bases at J, with 23 bases between the two ends. Germline assignment: CDR1 LNHDA and CDR2 SQIVND (reference sequence). The CDR3 length is 15 residues. The CDR3 bases are TGTGCCAGTAGTGGGCTAGGGTCAGGAATTCCTGGGCAGTACTTC. Its protein product is CASSGLGSGIPGQYF.

The rearrangement links TRBV7-8 to TRBJ2-5; 11 positions agree with TRBD2. This CDR3 comprises 14 residues. With V trimmed by 5 bases and J by 7 bases, 6 bases remained unmatched. Germline V gene data show CDR1 as SGHVS and CDR2 as FQNEAQ. Here the CDR3 reads CASSPLAGEVTQYF. The DNA for the CDR3 is TGTGCCAGCAGCCCACTAGCGGGAGAGGTGACCCAGTACTTC.

The rearrangement joins TRBV5-1 to TRBJ2-5; D remains unclear. Germline V gene sequence: CDR1 SGHRS, CDR2 YFSETQ. Trimming shortened V by 0 bases and J by 4 bases, and 4 bases separated the two germline ends. This CDR3 has 12 amino acids. The CDR3 DNA reads as TGCGCCAGCAGCTTGGCCGCAGAGACCCAGTACTTC. This encodes CASSLAAETQYF. The variable domain in full, with the rest retrieved from reference TRBV5-1 and TRBJ2-5, is KAGVTQTPRYLIKTRGQQVTLSCSPISGHRSVSWYQQTPGQGLQFLFEYFSETQRNKGNFPGRFSGRQFSNSRSEMNVSTLELGDSALYLCASSLAAETQYFGPGTRLLVL.

V and J are TRBV10-3 and TRBJ1-5; TRBD1 might be the D (6 bases). Trimming took off 2 bases at V and 7 bases at J, with 12 bases between the two ends. Germline assignment: CDR1 ENHRY and CDR2 SYGVKD. The CDR3 spans 14 residues. The CDR3: CAISELQGDQPQHF. As DNA, the CDR3 is TGTGCCATCAGTGAGCTACAGGGAGACCAGCCCCAGCATTTT.

The chain employs TRBV11-2 and TRBJ2-7; 8 bases map to TRBD2. Unmatched junction bases numbered 12, after V lost 5 bases and J lost 6 bases. The CDR3 runs 15 residues. Germline V gene sequence: CDR1 SGHAT, CDR2 FQNNGV. The CDR3 protein is CASSLPAGAPGEQYF. As DNA, the CDR3 is TGTGCCAGCAGCCTCCCAGCGGGGGCCCCGGGCGAGCAGTACTTC. The variable domain in full, with the rest retrieved from reference TRBV11-2 and TRBJ2-7, is EAGVAQSPRYKIIEKRQSVAFWCNPISGHATLYWYQQILGQGPKLLIQFQNNGVVDDSQLPKDRFSAERLKGVDSTLKIQPAKLEDSAVYLCASSLPAGAPGEQYFGPGTRLTVT.

The chain is built from TRBV7-9 and TRBJ2-7; 9 positions agree with TRBD1. This CDR3 is 16 amino acids long. With 4 bases clipped from V and 3 bases from J, the junction kept 10 bases outside the gene matches. The V gene's germline CDR1 is SEHNR and CDR2 FQNEAQ (reference sequence). CDR3 region: CASSSRAMGQGYEQYF. CDR3 DNA sequence: TGTGCCAGCAGCTCACGCGCCATGGGACAGGGCTACGAGCAGTACTTC.

The chain uses TRBV28 and TRBJ1-4; D unclear. The CDR3 is made up of 14 amino acids. The ends were cut back, 3 bases at V and 7 bases at J, with 12 bases in the middle. CDR1 is MDHEN and CDR2 is SYDVKM in the germline V gene. The CDR3 bases are TGTGCCAGCAGTTTCCTGGGCGCGGCTGAAAAACTGTTTTTT. Its translation: CASSFLGAAEKLFF.

V usage is TRBV11-2 and J usage is TRBJ2-7; unclear D gene. The germline V and J ends were trimmed by 0 bases and 9 bases, with 12 bases remaining between them. There are 13 residues in the CDR3. Germline assignment: CDR1 SGHAT and CDR2 FQNNGV. The CDR3 DNA follows: TGTGCCAGCAGCTTAGATCTGGCCGGAAGGCAGTACTTC. Encoded protein: CASSLDLAGRQYF.

This chain links TRBV15 with TRBJ1-1; no clear D. V shed 2 bases and J shed 3 bases, with 7 bases lying between them. CDR3 length: 13 amino acids. Germline V gene data show CDR1 as LNHNV and CDR2 as YYDKDF (reference sequence). CDR3 protein: CATSRRRDTEAFF. The CDR3, as DNA: TGTGCCACCAGCAGACGACGGGACACTGAAGCTTTCTTT.

The V gene is TRBV20-1, the J gene TRBJ2-7; D is unresolved. Germline CDR1 and CDR2: DFQATT and SNEGSKA (reference sequence). The CDR3 runs 11 residues. The V end was cut by 7 bases, the J end by 2 bases, with 9 bases between. Here the CDR3 reads CSGFLAYEQYF. The CDR3 DNA follows: TGCAGTGGGTTCTTGGCCTACGAGCAGTACTTC.

V gene TRBV18 combines with J gene TRBJ1-2; 7 bases agree with TRBD1. V lost 3 bases, J lost 6 bases, and 10 bases stayed unmatched. CDR1 and CDR2 from the germline V gene are KGHSH and LQKENI. The length of the CDR3 is 15 residues. CDR3 loop: CASSPDRARFNGYTF. CDR3 DNA: TGTGCCAGCTCACCCGACAGGGCCCGTTTCAATGGCTACACCTTC.

The chain employs TRBV15 and TRBJ1-2; a possible D gene is TRBD1 (5 bases). Trimming took off 2 bases at V and 3 bases at J, with 16 bases between the two ends. Germline V lookup: CDR1 LNHNV, CDR2 YYDKDF (reference sequence). CDR3 length equals 16 residues. CDR3 nucleotide sequence: TGTGCCACCAGCAGATCACGGACGGCGGGGGACTATGGCTACACCTTC. It is translated as CATSRSRTAGDYGYTF. Filled out from reference TRBV15 and TRBJ1-2, the complete variable domain reads DAMVIQNPRYQVTQFGKPVTLSCSQTLNHNVMYWYQQKSSQAPKLLFHYYDKDFNNEADTPDNFQSRRPNTSFCFLDIRSPGLGDTAMYLCATSRSRTAGDYGYTFGSGTRLTVV.

The chain is built from TRBV6-5 and TRBJ2-7, with no clear D. The germline V gene has CDR1 MNHEY and CDR2 SVGAGI. CDR3 size: 15 residues. Trimming took 6 bases from V and 1 from J, leaving 16 bases between them. CDR3 loop: CASSPALRVSYEQYF. The CDR3 DNA sequence: TGTGCCAGCAGCCCAGCGTTGAGAGTTTCCTACGAGCAGTACTTC.

V and J are TRBV6-1 and TRBJ2-7; 7 bases line up with TRBD1. This CDR3 contains 14 residues. The germline gives CDR1 MNHNS, CDR2 SASEGT. Trimming took 3 bases from V and 3 from J; bases not matched to a gene: 5. The CDR3 DNA reads as TGTGCCAGCAGTGAGCCGGGACAGCTCTACGAGCAGTACTTC. As protein: CASSEPGQLYEQYF.

The genes are TRBV2 and TRBJ1-6, with TRBD1 identical over 8 bases. The ends lost 4 bases at V and 8 bases at J; junction bases unmatched: 4. The CDR3 loop spans 14 amino acids. The germline gives CDR1 SNHLY, CDR2 FYNNEI. The CDR3 protein is CASSGRQGHSPLHF. CDR3 sequence (DNA): TGTGCCAGCAGTGGAAGACAGGGGCATTCACCCCTCCACTTT.